Listed here are 9 T cell receptor beta chains from one sample, sequenced in a study of T cell repertoires in cytomegalovirus infection. TCRdb independently ran MiXCR on the reads; one entry per CDR3 protein. Here the sample spans 600,000 to 800,000 distinct CDR3 sequences, 24% being singletons. Sequences were obtained from CD8+ T cells from PBMCs. The receptors come from a human donor in good health (CMV status not recorded). Some clones in this sample may be carry-over from other donors' samples.

The genes are TRBV11-2 and TRBJ2-1, with D tentatively TRBD1 (6 bases). CDR3 length: 19 amino acids. V was clipped by 4 bases and J by 0 bases, with 22 bases between them. The germline gives CDR1 SGHAT, CDR2 FQNNGV. CDR3 sequence reads: CASSSPSLDRKISYNEQFF. CDR3 nucleotides: TGTGCCAGCAGCTCCCCTTCTCTCGACAGGAAAATCTCCTACAATGAGCAGTTCTTC. The full variable domain, with the rest looked up from reference TRBV11-2 and TRBJ2-1, is EAGVAQSPRYKIIEKRQSVAFWCNPISGHATLYWYQQILGQGPKLLIQFQNNGVVDDSQLPKDRFSAERLKGVDSTLKIQPAKLEDSAVYLCASSSPSLDRKISYNEQFFGPGTRLTVL.

This clonotype has a handful of counts. The CDR3 region is CSVPTSASSYNEQFF. In DNA, the CDR3 is TGCAGCGTTCCCACTAGCGCGAGCTCCTACAATGAGCAGTTCTTC. The rearrangement joins TRBV29-1 to TRBJ2-1; TRBD2 matches at 7 bases. The ends lost 5 bases at V and 0 bases at J; junction bases unmatched: 7. The CDR3 totals 15 residues. Germline V gene data show CDR1 as SQVTM and CDR2 as ANQGSEA.

Only a few counts were recorded for this clonotype. The rearrangement links TRBV10-3 to TRBJ2-3; D may be TRBD1 or TRBD2 (6 bases each). CDR1 ENHRY and CDR2 SYGVKD come from the germline V gene. Trimming took 7 bases from V and 2 from J, leaving 10 bases between them. This CDR3 is built from 13 residues. CDR3 sequence: CAITRGPTDTQYF. The CDR3 DNA reads as TGTGCCATCACTCGGGGGCCCACAGATACGCAGTATTTT.

Many counts were recorded for this clonotype. This chain uses TRBV7-9 with TRBJ2-1; 7 nucleotides align to TRBD2. The CDR3 extends over 14 amino acids. V shed 7 bases and J 5 bases; nucleotides not matched to a gene: 8. Germline V gene data show CDR1 as SEHNR and CDR2 as FQNEAQ (reference sequence). CDR3 loop: CASKERGRDNEQFF. The DNA for the CDR3 is TGTGCCAGCAAGGAGCGGGGAAGGGACAATGAGCAGTTCTTC.

This clonotype was found a few times. V and J are TRBV28 and TRBJ1-3; D not resolved. The CDR3 consists of 14 residues. CDR1 is MDHEN and CDR2 is SYDVKM in the germline V gene. V lost 2 bases and J lost 0, with 5 bases in between. In DNA, the CDR3 is TGTGCCAGCAGTTTAAGAAACTCTGGAAACACCATATATTTT. Translating gives CASSLRNSGNTIYF.

Many counts were recorded for this clonotype. At one end the junction does not follow the germline gene, possibly because of a read error. The chain links TRBV7-8 to TRBJ1-2; TRBD1 agrees at 10 bases. Germline V gives CDR1 SGHVS, CDR2 FQNEAQ. There are 15 residues in the CDR3. CDR3 loop: CASSPPGQGNYGYTF. Here the CDR3 DNA reads TGTGCCAGCAGCCCACCGGGACAGGGGAACTACGGCTACACCTTC.

The chain links TRBV7-9 to TRBJ2-2; tentative D call: TRBD1 (6 bases). This CDR3 contains 16 residues. CDR1 is SEHNR and CDR2 is FQNEAQ in the germline V gene (reference sequence). V gave up 5 bases and J gave up 1 base, with 14 bases separating them. The CDR3 nucleotides read TGTGCCAGCAGCCCCCCCGGGACAAAGAACACCGGGGAGCTGTTTTTT. Protein: CASSPPGTKNTGELFF.

The chain employs TRBV14 and TRBJ1-1; D possibly corresponds to TRBD1 (6 bases). The CDR3 totals 14 residues. CDR1 SGHDN and CDR2 FVKESK come from the germline V gene. The V end was cut by 3 bases, the J end by 5 bases, with 13 bases between. The CDR3 loop reads CASSHRTGITEAFF. The DNA for the CDR3 is TGTGCCAGCAGCCATCGTACAGGGATAACTGAAGCTTTCTTT. Supplemented by reference TRBV14 and TRBJ1-1, the full variable domain reads EAGVTQFPSHSVIEKGQTVTLRCDPISGHDNLYWYRRVMGKEIKFLLHFVKESKQDESGMPNNRFLAERTGGTYSTLKVQPAELEDSGVYFCASSHRTGITEAFFGQGTRLTVV.

The chain couples TRBV27 to TRBJ2-7; D assignment may be TRBD1 or TRBD2 (6 bases each). Germline CDR1 and CDR2: MNHEY and SMNVEV (reference sequence). V lost 3 bases and J lost 1, with 10 bases in between. This CDR3 comprises 14 residues. This CDR3 reads CASSLWGASYEQYF. As DNA, the CDR3 is TGTGCCAGCAGTTTGTGGGGGGCGTCCTACGAGCAGTACTTC.